Below, 2 T cell receptor beta chains from the same sample are listed, as sequenced in a study of siplizumab effects on memory and regulatory T cells. Repertoires were generated with immunoSEQ multiplex PCR, while TCRdb's copy carries only in-frame clones and drops some. Altogether 90,000 to 95,000 clones are present, around 97% being singletons, with the ten largest covering roughly 0.031%. The specimen was naive CD4+ T cells sorted from blood. The receptor set was obtained from a human donor in good health.

The chain uses TRBV19 and TRBJ2-3, with D perhaps matching TRBD2 (5 bases). Trimming shortened V by 6 bases and J by 0 bases, and 13 bases separated the two germline ends. This CDR3 comprises 15 residues. Looked up from germline, CDR1 is LNHDA and CDR2 is SQIVND (reference sequence). The CDR3 loop reads CASSPLWTSTDTQYF. CDR3 in DNA: TGTGCCAGTAGCCCTCTCTGGACTAGCACAGATACGCAGTATTTT.

This rearrangement joins TRBV5-1 to TRBJ2-7; no clear D. With 1 base removed from V and 5 bases from J, the gap between germline ends came to 10 bases. Germline V lookup: CDR1 SGHRS, CDR2 YFSETQ. CDR3 length: 13 amino acids. As DNA, the CDR3 is TGCGCCAGCAGCTTGAACTTGGTGGACGAGCAGTACTTC. Its protein product is CASSLNLVDEQYF.